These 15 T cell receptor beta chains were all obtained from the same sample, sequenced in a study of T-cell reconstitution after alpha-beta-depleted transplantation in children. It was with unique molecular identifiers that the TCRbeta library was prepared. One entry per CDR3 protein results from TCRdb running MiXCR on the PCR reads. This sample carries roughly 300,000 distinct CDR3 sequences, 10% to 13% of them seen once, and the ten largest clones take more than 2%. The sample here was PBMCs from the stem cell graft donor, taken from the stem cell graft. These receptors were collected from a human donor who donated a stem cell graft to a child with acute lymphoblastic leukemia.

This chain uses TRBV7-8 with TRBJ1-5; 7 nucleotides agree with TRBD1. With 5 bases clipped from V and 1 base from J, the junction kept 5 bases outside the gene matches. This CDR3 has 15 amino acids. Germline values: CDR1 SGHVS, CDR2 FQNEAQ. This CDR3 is CASSLYRGSNQPQHF. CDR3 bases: TGTGCCAGCAGCCTGTACAGGGGAAGCAATCAGCCCCAGCATTTT. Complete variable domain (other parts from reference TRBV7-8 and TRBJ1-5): GAGVSQSPRYKVAKRGQDVALRCDPISGHVSLFWYQQALGQGPEFLTYFQNEAQLDKSGLPSDRFFAERPEGSVSTLKIQRTQQEDSAVYLCASSLYRGSNQPQHFGDGTRLSIL.

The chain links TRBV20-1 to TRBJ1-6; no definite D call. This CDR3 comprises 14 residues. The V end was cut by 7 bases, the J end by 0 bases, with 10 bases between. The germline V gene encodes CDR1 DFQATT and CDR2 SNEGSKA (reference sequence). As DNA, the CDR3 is TGCAGTGGGACGGAGGGCTCCTATAATTCACCCCTCCACTTT. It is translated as CSGTEGSYNSPLHF.

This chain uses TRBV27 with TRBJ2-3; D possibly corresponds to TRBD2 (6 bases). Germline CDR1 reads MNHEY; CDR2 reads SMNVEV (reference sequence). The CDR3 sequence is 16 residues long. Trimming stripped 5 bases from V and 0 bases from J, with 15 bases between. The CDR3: CASSRPGLTSTDTQYF. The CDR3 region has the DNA TGTGCCAGCAGTCGCCCGGGACTTACTAGCACAGATACGCAGTATTTT.

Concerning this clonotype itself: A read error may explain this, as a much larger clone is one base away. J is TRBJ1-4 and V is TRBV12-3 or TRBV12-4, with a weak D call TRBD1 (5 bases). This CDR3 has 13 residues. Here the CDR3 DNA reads TGTGCCAGCAGTTTGGGACTTAATGAAAACCTGTTTTTT. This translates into CASSLGLNENLFF.

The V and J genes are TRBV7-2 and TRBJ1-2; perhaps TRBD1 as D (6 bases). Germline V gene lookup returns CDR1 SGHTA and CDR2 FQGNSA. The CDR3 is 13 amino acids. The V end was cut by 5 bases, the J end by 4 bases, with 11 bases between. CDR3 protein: CASSQGSSYGYTF. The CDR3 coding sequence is TGTGCCAGCAGCCAGGGGTCCAGCTATGGCTACACCTTC.

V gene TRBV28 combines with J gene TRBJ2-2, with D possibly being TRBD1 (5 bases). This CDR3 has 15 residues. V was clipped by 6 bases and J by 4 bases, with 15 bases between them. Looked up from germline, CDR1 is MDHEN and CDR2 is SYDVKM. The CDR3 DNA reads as TGTGCCAGCAGCCTGGACGGCAGGGTCACCGGGGAGCTGTTTTTT. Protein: CASSLDGRVTGELFF.

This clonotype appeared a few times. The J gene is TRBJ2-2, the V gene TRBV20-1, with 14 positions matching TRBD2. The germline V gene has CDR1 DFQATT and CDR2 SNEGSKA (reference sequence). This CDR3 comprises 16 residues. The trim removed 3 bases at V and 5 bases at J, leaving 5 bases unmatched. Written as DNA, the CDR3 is TGCAGTGCTAGGGGACTAGCGGGAGATCGGACCGGGGAGCTGTTTTTT. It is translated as CSARGLAGDRTGELFF.

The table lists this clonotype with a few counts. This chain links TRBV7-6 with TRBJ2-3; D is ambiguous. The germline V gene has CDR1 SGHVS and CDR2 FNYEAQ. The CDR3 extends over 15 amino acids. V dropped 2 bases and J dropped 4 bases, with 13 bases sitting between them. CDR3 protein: CASSLSGANPDTQYF. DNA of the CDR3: TGTGCCAGCAGCTTAAGTGGAGCTAACCCAGATACGCAGTATTTT.

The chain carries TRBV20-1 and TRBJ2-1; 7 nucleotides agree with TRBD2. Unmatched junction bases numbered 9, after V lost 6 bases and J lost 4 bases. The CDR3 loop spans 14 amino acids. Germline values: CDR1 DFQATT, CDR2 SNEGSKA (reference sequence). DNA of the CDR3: TGCAGTGCCAGGACTAGGCTGAAATACAATGAGCAGTTCTTC. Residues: CSARTRLKYNEQFF.

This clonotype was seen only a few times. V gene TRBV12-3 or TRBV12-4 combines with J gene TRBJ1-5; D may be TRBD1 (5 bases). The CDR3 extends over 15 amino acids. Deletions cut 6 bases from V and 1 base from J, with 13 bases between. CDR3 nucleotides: TGTGCCAGCAGACAGGAGGGAGGGAGCAATCAGCCCCAGCATTTT. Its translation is CASRQEGGSNQPQHF.

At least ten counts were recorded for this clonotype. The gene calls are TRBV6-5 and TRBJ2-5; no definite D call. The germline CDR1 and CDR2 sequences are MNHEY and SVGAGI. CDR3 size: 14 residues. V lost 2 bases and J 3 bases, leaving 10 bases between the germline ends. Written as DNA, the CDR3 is TGTGCCAGCAGTTACGAGGTTGGCGAAGAGACCCAGTACTTC. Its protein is CASSYEVGEETQYF.

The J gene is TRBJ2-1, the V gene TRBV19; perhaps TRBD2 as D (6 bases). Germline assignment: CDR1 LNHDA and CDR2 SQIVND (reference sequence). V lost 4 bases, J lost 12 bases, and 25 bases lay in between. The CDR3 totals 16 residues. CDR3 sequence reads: CASSREETTPLSRQFF. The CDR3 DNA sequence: TGTGCCAGTAGTAGGGAGGAGACAACGCCCCTAAGTAGGCAGTTCTTC.

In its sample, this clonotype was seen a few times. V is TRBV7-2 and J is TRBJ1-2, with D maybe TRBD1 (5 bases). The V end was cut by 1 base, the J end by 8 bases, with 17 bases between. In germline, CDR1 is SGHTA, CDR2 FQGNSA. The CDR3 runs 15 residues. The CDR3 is CASSLDSGVGDGYTF. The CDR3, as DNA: TGTGCCAGCAGCTTAGACTCAGGCGTCGGGGACGGCTACACCTTC. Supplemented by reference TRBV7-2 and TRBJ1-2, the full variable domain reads GAGVSQSPSNKVTEKGKDVELRCDPISGHTALYWYRQSLGQGLEFLIYFQGNSAPDKSGLPSDRFSAERTGGSVSTLTIQRTQQEDSAVYLCASSLDSGVGDGYTFGSGTRLTVV.

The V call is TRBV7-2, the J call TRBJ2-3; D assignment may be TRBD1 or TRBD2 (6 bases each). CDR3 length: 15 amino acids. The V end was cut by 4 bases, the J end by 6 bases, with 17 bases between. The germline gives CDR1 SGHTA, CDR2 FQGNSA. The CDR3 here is CASSSWGAPADTQYF. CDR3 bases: TGTGCCAGCAGCTCCTGGGGGGCTCCGGCCGATACGCAGTATTTT.

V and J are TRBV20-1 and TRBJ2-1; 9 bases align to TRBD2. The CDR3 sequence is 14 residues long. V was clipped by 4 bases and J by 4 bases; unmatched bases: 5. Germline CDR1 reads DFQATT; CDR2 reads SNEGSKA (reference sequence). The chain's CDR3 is CSATGGRGYNEQFF. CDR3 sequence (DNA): TGCAGTGCTACCGGCGGGAGGGGTTACAATGAGCAGTTCTTC.